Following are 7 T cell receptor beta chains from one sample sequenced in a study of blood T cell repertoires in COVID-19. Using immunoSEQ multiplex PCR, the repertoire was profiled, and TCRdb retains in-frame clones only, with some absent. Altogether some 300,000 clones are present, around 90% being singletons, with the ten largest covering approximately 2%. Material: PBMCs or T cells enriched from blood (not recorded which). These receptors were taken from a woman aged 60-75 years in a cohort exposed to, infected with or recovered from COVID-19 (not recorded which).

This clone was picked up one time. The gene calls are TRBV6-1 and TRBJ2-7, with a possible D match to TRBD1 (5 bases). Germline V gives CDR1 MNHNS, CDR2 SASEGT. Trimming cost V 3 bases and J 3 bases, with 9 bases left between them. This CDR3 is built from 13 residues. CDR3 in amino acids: CASSDRVSYEQYF. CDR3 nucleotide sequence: TGTGCCAGCAGTGACAGGGTTAGCTACGAGCAGTACTTC.

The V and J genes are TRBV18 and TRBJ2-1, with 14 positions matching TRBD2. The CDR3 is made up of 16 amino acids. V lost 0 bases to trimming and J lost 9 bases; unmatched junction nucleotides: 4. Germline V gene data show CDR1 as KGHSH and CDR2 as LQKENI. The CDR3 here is CASSPPLGTSGSEQFF. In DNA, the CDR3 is TGTGCCAGCTCACCACCGCTAGGGACTAGCGGGAGTGAGCAGTTCTTC.

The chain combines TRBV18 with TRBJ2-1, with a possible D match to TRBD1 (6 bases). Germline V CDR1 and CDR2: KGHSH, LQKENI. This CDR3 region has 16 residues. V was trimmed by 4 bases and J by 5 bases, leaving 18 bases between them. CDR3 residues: CASSQTGTRFHNEQFF. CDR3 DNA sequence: TGTGCCAGCTCACAGACCGGGACACGGTTCCACAATGAGCAGTTCTTC.

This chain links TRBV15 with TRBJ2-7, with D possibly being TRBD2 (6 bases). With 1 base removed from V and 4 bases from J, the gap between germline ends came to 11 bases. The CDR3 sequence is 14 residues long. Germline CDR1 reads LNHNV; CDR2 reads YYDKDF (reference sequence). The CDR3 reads CATSRVGTSYEQYF. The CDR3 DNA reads TGTGCCACCAGCAGAGTGGGGACTTCTTACGAGCAGTACTTC.

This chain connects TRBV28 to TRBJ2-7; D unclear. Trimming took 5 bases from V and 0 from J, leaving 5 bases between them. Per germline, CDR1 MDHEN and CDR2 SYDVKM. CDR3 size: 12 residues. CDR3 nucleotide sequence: TGTGCCAGCAGTGCCAGCTCCTACGAGCAGTACTTC. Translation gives CASSASSYEQYF. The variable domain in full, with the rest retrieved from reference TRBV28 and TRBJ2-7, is DVKVTQSSRYLVKRTGEKVFLECVQDMDHENMFWYRQDPGLGLRLIYFSYDVKMKEKGDIPEGYSVSREKKERFSLILESASTNQTSMYLCASSASSYEQYFGPGTRLTVT.

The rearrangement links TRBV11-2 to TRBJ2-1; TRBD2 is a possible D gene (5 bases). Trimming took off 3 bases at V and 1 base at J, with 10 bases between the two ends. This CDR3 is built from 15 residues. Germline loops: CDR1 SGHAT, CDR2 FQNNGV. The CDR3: CASSFGLPSYNEQFF. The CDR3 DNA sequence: TGTGCCAGCAGCTTCGGACTCCCATCCTACAATGAGCAGTTCTTC.

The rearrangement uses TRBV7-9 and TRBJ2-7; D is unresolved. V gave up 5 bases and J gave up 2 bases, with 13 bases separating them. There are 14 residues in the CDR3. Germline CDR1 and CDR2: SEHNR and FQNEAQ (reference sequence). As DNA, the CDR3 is TGTGCCAGCAGCCCCCCCAGATGGCCCTACGAGCAGTACTTC. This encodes CASSPPRWPYEQYF.